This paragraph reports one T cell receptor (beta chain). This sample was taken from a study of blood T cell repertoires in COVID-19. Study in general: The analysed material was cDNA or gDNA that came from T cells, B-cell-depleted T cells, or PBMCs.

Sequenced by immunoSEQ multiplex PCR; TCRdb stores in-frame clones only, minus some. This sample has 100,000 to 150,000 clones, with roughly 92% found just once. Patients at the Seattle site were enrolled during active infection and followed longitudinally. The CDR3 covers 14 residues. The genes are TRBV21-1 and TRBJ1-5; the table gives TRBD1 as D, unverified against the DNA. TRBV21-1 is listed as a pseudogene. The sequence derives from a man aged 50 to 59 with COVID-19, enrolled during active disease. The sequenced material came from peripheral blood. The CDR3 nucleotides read TGTGCCAGAACAGCAGGGGCACGCAATCAGCCCCAGCATTTT. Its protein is CARTAGARNQPQHF.